Sequencing of this TCR beta chain was carried out in a study of CD4 T cells in relation to SARS-CoV-2 and coronaviruses. Overall study: ViraFEST: roughly ten-day antigen culture of PBMCs, then TCR beta CDR3 sequencing. Controls used an HIV-1 Nef peptide pool or no peptide. Notes on the study in general: Approximately 65% of donors had memory CD4+ clonotypes crossrecognizing SARS-CoV-2 and common cold coronavirus spike.

The assay was immunoSEQ multiplex PCR, and TCRdb's table has in-frame clones only and misses some. This sample has tens of thousands of clones, with 76% found just once. CDR3 length: 12 residues. CDR1 is SNHLY, CDR2 FYNNEI, per germline. V lost 11 bases, J lost 1 base, and 12 bases lay in between. Before the COVID-19 pandemic, during about 2011-2019, CD4+ T cells were taken from unexposed donors. The cells were cultured for 9 to 11 days before CD4+ T cells were isolated. Remarks on this clone: Its cognate antigen is unknown.

Sequencing used CD4+ T cells from PBMCs, cultured in vitro. This chain uses TRBV2 with TRBJ2-7, with D possibly TRBD2 on 6 matching bases. The sequence was obtained from a human donor in good health. The CDR3 spells CAGVGGSYEQYF. The CDR3 DNA reads as TGTGCCGGTGTCGGGGGTTCCTACGAGCAGTACTTC.